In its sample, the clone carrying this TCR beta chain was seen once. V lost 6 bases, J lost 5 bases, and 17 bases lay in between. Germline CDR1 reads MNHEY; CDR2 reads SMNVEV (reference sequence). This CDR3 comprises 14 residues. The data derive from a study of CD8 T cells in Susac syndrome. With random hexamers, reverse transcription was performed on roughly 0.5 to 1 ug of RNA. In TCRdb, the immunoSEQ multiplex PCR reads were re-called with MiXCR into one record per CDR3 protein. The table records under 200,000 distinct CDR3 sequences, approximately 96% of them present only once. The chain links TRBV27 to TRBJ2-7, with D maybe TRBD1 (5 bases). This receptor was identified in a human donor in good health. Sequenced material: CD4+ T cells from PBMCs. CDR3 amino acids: CASSQDRPSDEQYF. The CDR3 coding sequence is TGTGCCAGCAGCCAAGACAGACCTTCGGACGAGCAGTACTTC.